This T cell receptor (beta chain) was sequenced during a study of T cell responses to AZD1222 COVID-19 vaccine. This clone was counted once. Its target is not known. Sequencing used immunoSEQ multiplex PCR; TCRdb keeps in-frame clones, though not all of them. The sample consists of about 150,000 clones, under 95% of them appearing once. Looked up from germline, CDR1 is LGHNA and CDR2 is YSLEER. V lost 0 bases and J 9 bases, leaving 9 bases between the germline ends. The CDR3 runs to 13 residues. Study-wide results and caveats: Regions 160-218 and 743-854 held dominance among vaccine-associated CD4 TCRs, which spanned spike.

This specimen consisted of peripheral blood, obtained 28 days after the second dose of the MenACWY control vaccine. The chain has TRBV4-3 and TRBJ2-4; D possibly corresponds to TRBD1 (5 bases). The sequence came from an adult who received the MenACWY meningococcal vaccine as a control. In nucleotides, the CDR3 is TGCGCCAGCAGCCAAGAGCCAGGGTCCATTCAGTACTTC. This gives the protein CASSQEPGSIQYF.